This TCR beta chain was recorded in a study of T-cell reconstitution after alpha-beta-depleted transplantation in children. On this clonotype itself: The target antigen is unknown.

A library of TCRbeta sequences, prepared with unique molecular identifiers, was generated. TCRdb reprocessed the PCR reads with MiXCR, giving one entry per CDR3 protein. The sample includes 600,000 or so distinct CDR3 sequences, 23% of them seen just once. The V end was cut by 3 bases, the J end by 3 bases, with 18 bases between. CDR1 is DFQATT, CDR2 SNEGSKA, per germline (reference sequence). CDR3 length: 15 amino acids. Findings and caveats of the study: Reported findings indicate that, about two months after transplant, alpha-beta T cells came from several hundred expanded clones, which were derived from non-depleted graft cells.

The TCR sequence derives from a boy younger than two who had a stem cell transplant for acute myeloid leukemia, so the T cells may come from the graft donor. The rearrangement links TRBV20-1 to TRBJ2-7; D may correspond to TRBD1 or TRBD2 (5 bases each). Sample: PBMCs, mostly from graft donor cells, taken 360 days after TCRalphabeta/CD19-depleted stem cell transplant. The CDR3 bases are TGCAGTGCTAGCAAAGGACAAATTGGGAGCTACGAGCAGTACTTC. This sequence encodes CSASKGQIGSYEQYF.